Below, 28 T cell receptor beta chains from the same sample are listed, as sequenced in a study of human T cells and chemical hapten exposure. MiXCR, applied by TCRdb to the RACE reads, yields one record per CDR3 protein. Among around 100,000 distinct CDR3 sequences listed, about 10% were seen once. Time point given: pre-sensitization, week 0. The treatment here: therapeutic diphenylcyclopropenone sensitization with weekly scalp DPC. The material was whole blood, obtained in connection with sensitization to the hapten diphenylcyclopropenone (DPC). Receptor source: an older woman with alopecia areata. Some clones in this sample may be carry-over from other donors' samples.

The chain links TRBV29-1 to TRBJ1-2; tentative D call: TRBD1 (5 bases). The CDR3 has 12 residues. CDR1 is SQVTM, CDR2 ANQGSEA, per germline. The V and J ends lost 4 bases and 2 bases respectively, with 8 bases between them. CDR3 in DNA: TGCAGCGTTGCCCAGGGAAACTATGGCTACACCTTC. Protein: CSVAQGNYGYTF.

This clonotype has a count of ten or more. The chain recombines TRBV5-1 with TRBJ2-3, with 7 bases identical to TRBD1. V gave up 5 bases and J gave up 4 bases; unmatched junction bases: 4. From germline, CDR1 is SGHRS and CDR2 YFSETQ. This CDR3 is built from 13 residues. CDR3 sequence reads: CASRETGSDTQYF. In nucleotides, the CDR3 is TGCGCCAGCAGGGAGACAGGGTCAGATACGCAGTATTTT. The full variable domain, in which reference TRBV5-1 and TRBJ2-3 provide the parts outside the CDR3, is KAGVTQTPRYLIKTRGQQVTLSCSPISGHRSVSWYQQTPGQGLQFLFEYFSETQRNKGNFPGRFSGRQFSNSRSEMNVSTLELGDSALYLCASRETGSDTQYFGPGTRLTVL.

The V gene is TRBV3-1, the J gene TRBJ2-1; 9 bases match TRBD2. Germline V gives CDR1 LGHDT, CDR2 YNNKEL (reference sequence). The CDR3 is 15 residues long. J gave up 4 bases and V 6 bases, and 7 bases lay outside the gene matches. This chain's CDR3 is CASSPASGVYNEQFF. The CDR3 DNA sequence: TGTGCCAGCAGTCCCGCTAGCGGGGTATACAATGAGCAGTTCTTC.

This clonotype turned up a few times. The V call is TRBV19, the J call TRBJ2-2; TRBD2 agrees at 8 bases. The CDR3 sequence is 16 residues long. Germline V CDR1 and CDR2: LNHDA, SQIVND (reference sequence). The CDR3 nucleotides are TGTGCAGTGGAGGGTAGCGGGGTCGGGAACACCGGGGAGCTGTTTTTT. Encoded protein: CAVEGSGVGNTGELFF.

This clonotype was detected many times. The gene calls are TRBV30 and TRBJ1-3; D not resolved. Trimming removed 0 bases from V and 4 bases from J, with 10 bases in between. The CDR3 loop spans 14 amino acids. In germline, CDR1 is GTSNPN, CDR2 SVGIG (reference sequence). This chain's CDR3 is CAWSVLGGGNTIYF. The CDR3, as DNA: TGTGCCTGGAGTGTACTGGGAGGAGGAAACACCATATATTTT.

This clonotype was observed at least ten times. The rearrangement links TRBV5-1 to TRBJ2-2; D possibly corresponds to TRBD1 (6 bases). Trimming took off 2 bases at V and 1 base at J, with 12 bases between the two ends. CDR1 SGHRS and CDR2 YFSETQ come from the germline V gene. There are 16 residues in the CDR3. CDR3 coding DNA: TGCGCCAGCAGCTTAAGTACAGGGTTGAACACCGGGGAGCTGTTTTTT. Translating it yields CASSLSTGLNTGELFF.

V usage is TRBV18 and J usage is TRBJ1-1, with D tentatively TRBD1 (5 bases). From germline, CDR1 is KGHSH and CDR2 LQKENI. Trimming removed 3 bases at V and 0 bases at J, with 11 bases between. The CDR3 spans 15 residues. The CDR3 DNA is TGTGCCAGCTCACCCAGGGAAAAGATGAACACTGAAGCTTTCTTT. This sequence encodes CASSPREKMNTEAFF.

For the CDR3, the DNA is TGTGCCATCAGTAACGGGGGGGCCACGAATGAGCAGTTCTTC. Translated, it gives CAISNGGATNEQFF. The chain employs TRBV10-3 and TRBJ2-1; TRBD2 aligns across 8 bases. The CDR3 length is 14 residues. Per the germline V gene, CDR1 is ENHRY and CDR2 is SYGVKD. V trimming: 5 bases; J trimming: 7 bases; junction bases outside the gene matches: 7.

This clonotype was observed a handful of times. The V call is TRBV10-1, the J call TRBJ1-1; D is ambiguous. Germline loops: CDR1 WNHNN, CDR2 SYGVQD (reference sequence). The CDR3 contains 13 residues. The V end lost 2 bases, the J end lost 4 bases, and 8 bases lay between the germline ends. The CDR3 DNA is TGCGCCAGCAGTGAGCTGGTCTCCACTGAAGCTTTCTTT. Residues: CASSELVSTEAFF.

At least ten counts were recorded for this clonotype. The V gene is TRBV19, the J gene TRBJ1-3, with D tentatively TRBD1 (5 bases). The germline V gene encodes CDR1 LNHDA and CDR2 SQIVND (reference sequence). The CDR3 spans 16 residues. The V end lost 3 bases, the J end lost 0 bases, and 12 bases lay between the germline ends. CDR3 nucleotides: TGTGCCAGTAGTATGACAGCAGACTACTCTGGAAACACCATATATTTT. It translates to CASSMTADYSGNTIYF. Based on the CDR3 plus reference TRBV19 and TRBJ1-3, the full variable domain is DGGITQSPKYLFRKEGQNVTLSCEQNLNHDAMYWYRQDPGQGLRLIYYSQIVNDFQKGDIAEGYSVSREKKESFPLTVTSAQKNPTAFYLCASSMTADYSGNTIYFGEGSWLTVV.

This clonotype was counted many times. V gene TRBV20-1 combines with J gene TRBJ1-5, with D hard to call. Per the germline V gene, CDR1 is DFQATT and CDR2 is SNEGSKA (reference sequence). V lost 3 bases to trimming and J lost 3 bases, with 9 bases between them. This CDR3 is 13 amino acids long. CDR3 region: CSASRSPNQPQHF. CDR3 nucleotides: TGCAGTGCTAGCAGGTCCCCCAATCAGCCCCAGCATTTT.

The chain couples TRBV7-3 to TRBJ2-6; perhaps TRBD2 as D (5 bases). Trimming took off 5 bases at V and 1 base at J, with 12 bases between the two ends. The CDR3 has 16 residues. In germline, CDR1 is SGHTA, CDR2 FQGTGA. In DNA, the CDR3 is TGTGCCAGCAGCCCCGGACTGACGTCTGGGGCCAACGTCCTGACTTTC. This translates into CASSPGLTSGANVLTF.

The chain uses TRBV3-1 and TRBJ2-7; 16 nucleotides line up with TRBD2. This CDR3 has 19 amino acids. The junction had 10 bases not matched to a gene; V was cut back by 3 bases and J by 2 bases. CDR1 LGHDT and CDR2 YNNKEL come from the germline V gene (reference sequence). The CDR3 nucleotides are TGTGCCAGCAGCCAGGATTACTCCGGGACTAGCGGGGGGGCCTACGAGCAGTACTTC. Protein product: CASSQDYSGTSGGAYEQYF.

This clonotype was seen only a few times. This chain joins TRBV5-6 and TRBJ2-3; 11 bases are shared with TRBD2. Unmatched junction bases numbered 8, after V lost 2 bases and J lost 6 bases. This CDR3 has 16 residues. CDR1 and CDR2 (germline): SGHDT, YYEEEE. The CDR3 protein is CASSFGTSGSMDTQYF. The CDR3 DNA sequence: TGTGCCAGCAGCTTCGGGACTAGCGGATCTATGGATACGCAGTATTTT.

The rearrangement links TRBV3-1 to TRBJ2-3, with D maybe TRBD2 (6 bases). Germline lookup yields CDR1 LGHDT and CDR2 YNNKEL (reference sequence). Trimming removed 8 bases at V and 0 bases at J, with 6 bases between. The CDR3 runs 12 residues. For the CDR3, the DNA is TGTGCCAGCGGGACTAGCACAGATACGCAGTATTTT. Encoded protein: CASGTSTDTQYF.

Ten or more counts support this clonotype. The chain couples TRBV3-1 to TRBJ2-7; 16 bases align to TRBD2. Per the germline V gene, CDR1 is LGHDT and CDR2 is YNNKEL (reference sequence). The CDR3 spans 16 residues. V lost 4 bases and J lost 4; bases outside the gene matches: 4. CDR3 nucleotide sequence: TGTGCCAGCAGCCCTGGGACTAGCGGGGGGGCTTACGAGCAGTACTTC. Translating it yields CASSPGTSGGAYEQYF.

This chain uses TRBV5-1 with TRBJ1-1; the match to TRBD1 covers 9 bases. Germline V gives CDR1 SGHRS, CDR2 YFSETQ. The length of the CDR3 is 14 residues. V shed 3 bases, J shed 14 bases, and the junction held 14 bases outside the gene matches. This CDR3 is CASSYWDRAEDTFF. CDR3 coding DNA: TGCGCCAGCAGCTACTGGGACAGGGCGGAGGATACCTTCTTT.

This clonotype came up a few times. DNA of the CDR3: TGTGCCAGCAGTGAATTGGTGGTAGCGGGGGGGCGAAATACGCAGTATTTT. Translated, it gives CASSELVVAGGRNTQYF. The chain has TRBV6-1 and TRBJ2-3, with 11 bases matching TRBD2. Germline V gene sequence: CDR1 MNHNS, CDR2 SASEGT. The CDR3 contains 17 residues. V lost 2 bases, J lost 7 bases, and 11 bases stayed unmatched.

The genes are TRBV29-1 and TRBJ2-3, with 11 positions matching TRBD2. The V gene end was trimmed by 4 bases and the J gene end by 2 bases; junction bases not matched to a gene: 5. Germline values: CDR1 SQVTM, CDR2 ANQGSEA. The CDR3 extends over 15 amino acids. The CDR3 loop reads CSVAGTSGNTDTQYF. DNA for the CDR3: TGCAGCGTTGCCGGGACTAGCGGTAACACAGATACGCAGTATTTT.

This clonotype was picked up many times. The gene calls are TRBV4-1 and TRBJ2-1; no reliable D call. The germline V and J ends were trimmed by 0 bases and 5 bases, with 8 bases remaining between them. Germline V lookup: CDR1 MGHRA, CDR2 YSYEKL. The CDR3 is 14 amino acids. CDR3 sequence: CASSQEVLNNEQFF. CDR3 DNA sequence: TGCGCCAGCAGCCAAGAAGTTCTGAACAATGAGCAGTTCTTC.

This clonotype occurred many times. This rearrangement joins TRBV7-8 to TRBJ2-2; 7 nucleotides line up with TRBD1. The V gene's germline CDR1 is SGHVS and CDR2 FQNEAQ. The J segment lost 4 bases and the V segment lost 5 bases, leaving 13 bases of the junction unmatched. This CDR3 contains 17 residues. DNA for the CDR3: TGTGCCAGCAGCCCTCGTAGGGGGCTGCTTGTCACCGGGGAGCTGTTTTTT. Residues: CASSPRRGLLVTGELFF.

This clonotype was seen more than once but under ten times. The chain links TRBV5-1 to TRBJ2-1; 14 bases align to TRBD2. With V trimmed by 1 base and J by 9 bases, 12 bases remained unmatched. Germline V gene lookup returns CDR1 SGHRS and CDR2 YFSETQ. The CDR3 totals 18 residues. DNA for the CDR3: TGCGCCAGCAGCTTGCGTCTGGTGACTAGCGGGGGGGCGCCTGAGCAGTTCTTC. Amino acid sequence: CASSLRLVTSGGAPEQFF.

This clonotype showed up many times. The chain is built from TRBV18 and TRBJ2-7, with D perhaps matching TRBD1 or TRBD2 (5 bases each). V was pared by 3 bases and J by 7 bases, with 25 bases between. Germline CDR1 KGHSH, CDR2 LQKENI. The CDR3 runs to 17 residues. The CDR3 region has the DNA TGTGCCAGCTCACCGCTGGAATGGGACCCACCCATGGGGGAGCAGTACTTC. This codes for CASSPLEWDPPMGEQYF.

This clonotype was counted at least ten times. This rearrangement joins TRBV7-2 to TRBJ2-1; D gene unclear. The V gene's germline CDR1 is SGHTA and CDR2 FQGNSA. V was clipped by 2 bases and J by 9 bases, with 11 bases between them. The CDR3 covers 13 residues. The CDR3 DNA follows: TGTGCCAGCAGCTTAAAGGGCCGGAGTGAGCAGTTCTTC. Its protein is CASSLKGRSEQFF.

The gene calls are TRBV10-2 and TRBJ2-3; 10 bases are a match to TRBD2. The CDR3 consists of 15 residues. Germline loops: CDR1 WSHSY, CDR2 SAAADI. The V gene end was trimmed by 6 bases and the J gene end by 4 bases; junction bases not matched to a gene: 7. CDR3 protein: CASRLSLAGADTQYF. In nucleotides, the CDR3 is TGCGCCAGCAGATTGTCTCTAGCGGGGGCAGATACGCAGTATTTT.

There are many counts of this clonotype. The chain uses TRBV7-8 and TRBJ2-1; D possibly corresponds to TRBD2 (7 bases). The V gene's germline CDR1 is SGHVS and CDR2 FQNEAQ. Trimming cost V 5 bases and J 8 bases, with 19 bases left between them. This CDR3 comprises 15 residues. The CDR3 nucleotides read TGTGCCAGCAGCAAGGGGGGGCCCTTGAGGGATGAGCAGTTCTTC. As protein: CASSKGGPLRDEQFF. The variable domain in full, completed from reference TRBV7-8 and TRBJ2-1, reads GAGVSQSPRYKVAKRGQDVALRCDPISGHVSLFWYQQALGQGPEFLTYFQNEAQLDKSGLPSDRFFAERPEGSVSTLKIQRTQQEDSAVYLCASSKGGPLRDEQFFGPGTRLTVL.

This clonotype occurred a few times. This chain joins TRBV30 and TRBJ2-3; TRBD1 aligns across 10 bases. There are 16 residues in the CDR3. V was pared by 0 bases and J by 6 bases, with 9 bases of the junction left unmatched. Germline CDR1 is GTSNPN and CDR2 is SVGIG (reference sequence). The CDR3 DNA is TGTGCCTGGAGTGTATCTGGACAGGGGGTCTCGGATACGCAGTATTTT. Its translation: CAWSVSGQGVSDTQYF.

This clonotype was detected ten times or more. The rearrangement links TRBV19 to TRBJ1-4, with a tentative D call TRBD1 (5 bases). The CDR3 extends over 15 amino acids. Germline CDR1 reads LNHDA; CDR2 reads SQIVND (reference sequence). V lost 9 bases and J 0 bases, leaving 14 bases between the germline ends. CDR3 coding DNA: TGTGCCAGCAGAACCCAGGGAGCAACTAATGAAAAACTGTTTTTT. Its protein is CASRTQGATNEKLFF. The full variable domain, in which reference TRBV19 and TRBJ1-4 provide the parts outside the CDR3, is DGGITQSPKYLFRKEGQNVTLSCEQNLNHDAMYWYRQDPGQGLRLIYYSQIVNDFQKGDIAEGYSVSREKKESFPLTVTSAQKNPTAFYLCASRTQGATNEKLFFGSGTQLSVL.